The rows below give T cell receptor beta chains drawn from one sample of a study of T cell changes during pregnancy in multiple sclerosis. Sequenced by immunoSEQ multiplex PCR; TCRdb stores in-frame clones only, minus some. The profile shows around 66,000 clones, roughly nine tenths of them singletons. Specimen: peripheral blood, collected in the first trimester of pregnancy. All receptors derive from a female donor in good health, enrolled as a control in a pregnancy study. The CDR3 runs from the conserved cysteine through the conserved F or W. The order of the fields is clone size, D gene, J gene, V gene, CDR3 DNA, CDR3 protein. The D gene is left open where the match is weak. Only some rows state a clone size, as once, few, many or a class for expanded clones.

NA,TRBD1,TRBJ1-3,TRBV18,TGTGCCAGCTCACCTGTTAGGGCAGGGGGCATTCCCCCAGACTCTGGAAACACCATATATTTT,CASSPVRAGGIPPDSGNTIYF
NA,TRBD2,TRBJ2-1,TRBV7-9,TGTGCCAGCAGCTCTCCGGGACTAGGAGGTAATGAGCAGTTCTTC,CASSSPGLGGNEQFF
NA,NA,TRBJ1-1,TRBV28,TGTGCCAGCAGAGGGGTTTGGACTGAAGCTTTCTTT,CASRGVWTEAFF
NA,NA,TRBJ2-5,TRBV7-9,TGTGCCAGCAGCCCAGACAGTTGGGGTACCCAGTACTTC,CASSPDSWGTQYF
NA,NA,TRBJ1-5,TRBV4-2,TGTGCCAGCAGCCAGCGGGACAGCAATCAGCCCCAGCATTTT,CASSQRDSNQPQHF
NA,NA,TRBJ1-2,TRBV15,TGTGCCACCAGCAGGGGCTGGAATAGGGGTGGCTACACCTTC,CATSRGWNRGGYTF
NA,TRBD2,TRBJ2-1,TRBV15,TGTGCCACCAGCAGAGATGGCGCGGGAGGGCAGTTCTTC,CATSRDGAGGQFF
NA,NA,TRBJ2-5,TRBV7-2,TGTGCCAGCAGCCCAGACAGGGCGGGGGGGACCCAGTACTTC,CASSPDRAGGTQYF
NA,NA,TRBJ1-6,TRBV2,TGTGCCAGCATTCTAGCCGGGGGTGCTAGTTCACCCCTCCACTTT,CASILAGGASSPLHF
NA,NA,TRBJ2-7,TRBV29-1,TGCAGCGTTGAGGGCAGACCCCCCTCCTACGAGCAGTACTTC,CSVEGRPPSYEQYF
NA,NA,TRBJ1-5,TRBV5-6,TGTGCCAGCAGCTTGACAGGGATCAATCAGCCCCAGCATTTT,CASSLTGINQPQHF
NA,TRBD1,TRBJ1-2,TRBV5-1,TGCGCCAGCAGCTTGCGGACAGGGGGGGGTAGGAACTATGGCTACACCTTC,CASSLRTGGGRNYGYTF
few,TRBD2,TRBJ2-7,TRBV5-6,TGTGCCAGCAGTCTGAGCGGGAGGGTCAACGAGCAGTACTTC,CASSLSGRVNEQYF
NA,TRBD2,TRBJ2-7,TRBV4-1,TGCGCCAGCAGCCAAGCGCCTCCGGGACTAGCGGGGGTATACGAGCAGTACTTC,CASSQAPPGLAGVYEQYF
NA,NA,TRBJ2-7,TRBV6-5,TGTGCCAGCAGTTACTCCGGGGCGGGACGCACCTACGAGCAGTACTTC,CASSYSGAGRTYEQYF
NA,NA,TRBJ2-3,TRBV11-2,TGTGCCAGCAGCTTATACACAGACACAGATACGCAGTATTTT,CASSLYTDTDTQYF
NA,TRBD1,TRBJ1-5,TRBV7-9,TGTGCCAGCACCCCCGAGGGGACAGACTATAATCAGCCCCAGCATTTT,CASTPEGTDYNQPQHF
once,NA,TRBJ2-1,TRBV29-1,TGCAGCCTTGGGGGAGGAAATGAGCAGTTCTTC,CSLGGGNEQFF
NA,NA,TRBJ1-1,TRBV7-2,TGTGCCAGCAGCCTAACTTGGTCTGGTACTGAAGCTTTCTTT,CASSLTWSGTEAFF
NA,TRBD1,TRBJ1-2,TRBV5-5,TGTGCCAGCAGCGGGGGACAGTCCTTTTACTATGGCTACACCTTC,CASSGGQSFYYGYTF
NA,TRBD2,TRBJ2-2,TRBV4-3,TGCGCCAGCAGCCGGACTAGCGGGAACACCGGGGAGCTGTTTTTT,CASSRTSGNTGELFF
NA,NA,TRBJ1-1,TRBV5-1,TGCGCCAGCAGCTTTACAACGTACACTGAAGCTTTCTTT,CASSFTTYTEAFF
NA,NA,TRBJ1-2,TRBV4-1,TGCGCCAGCAGCCTTGACCACGGATCCTCGGGGGGCTACACCTTC,CASSLDHGSSGGYTF
NA,NA,TRBJ2-3,TRBV19,TGTGCCAGTAAGCTTGGACTTACTAGCACAGATACGCAGTATTTT,CASKLGLTSTDTQYF
once,TRBD2,TRBJ2-1,TRBV19,TGTGCCAGTAGTATTTTCCTGATTAGCGGGGGGATGTACAATGAGCAGTTCTTC,CASSIFLISGGMYNEQFF
NA,NA,TRBJ1-3,TRBV16,TGTGCCAGCAGCCAATCGGGCAGCCACCGGGGCTCTGGAAACACCATATATTTT,CASSQSGSHRGSGNTIYF
NA,NA,TRBJ2-1,TRBV7-2,TGTGCCAGCAGCTTAGAATGGAGCTCCTACAATGAGCAGTTCTTC,CASSLEWSSYNEQFF
NA,NA,TRBJ2-1,TRBV29-1,TGCAGTGTTCCAAATCGAGGGCTTACCTACAATGAGCAGTTCTTC,CSVPNRGLTYNEQFF
NA,NA,TRBJ2-5,TRBV6-1,TGTGCCAGCAGTGAAGGACTGGGTTTAGGGACCCAGTACTTC,CASSEGLGLGTQYF
NA,TRBD2,TRBJ2-7,TRBV13,TGTGCCAGCAGCTTAGGGCGGGGGGGCAACTACGAGCAGTACTTC,CASSLGRGGNYEQYF
few,TRBD1,TRBJ2-4,TRBV7-2,TGTGCCAGCAGCTCGCCGGACAGGCTAAACATTCAGTACTTC,CASSSPDRLNIQYF
few,TRBD2,TRBJ2-2,TRBV4-2,TGTGCCAGCAGCCAAGGGGCAGCGGGAAGGTCGGGGGAGCTGTTTTTT,CASSQGAAGRSGELFF
NA,NA,TRBJ1-2,TRBV5-5,TGTGCCAGCAGCTTAAGTGCAGGCGGCTACACCTTC,CASSLSAGGYTF
NA,NA,TRBJ1-5,TRBV5-1,TGCGCCAGCAGCATCGGGGATAGCAATCAGCCCCAGCATTTT,CASSIGDSNQPQHF
NA,NA,TRBJ1-2,TRBV6-5,TGTGCCAGCAGTTACTCACCAGGGCCCACGGGCACCTTC,CASSYSPGPTGTF
NA,TRBD1,TRBJ1-2,TRBV18,TGTGCCAGCTCACCTACAGGGGAGAACGGCTACACCTTC,CASSPTGENGYTF
NA,NA,TRBJ1-2,TRBV5-5,TGTGCCAGCAGCCTCCGGGACACCGGCTATGGCTACACCTTC,CASSLRDTGYGYTF
NA,TRBD1,TRBJ2-7,TRBV4-1,TGCGCCAGCAGCCAACGAGGACAGGCCTACGAGCAGTACTTC,CASSQRGQAYEQYF
NA,NA,TRBJ2-2,TRBV7-9,TGTGCCAGCAGCCAAAAAGGGGCTTACACCGGGGAGCTGTTTTTT,CASSQKGAYTGELFF
NA,NA,TRBJ2-7,TRBV5-6,TGTGCCAGCAGCTTGTCCGGAGCGAAGCAGTACTTC,CASSLSGAKQYF
NA,TRBD1,TRBJ1-5,TRBV27,TGTGCCAGCAGAGCGGGACAGGGGGCCTCGGGGCAGCCCCAGCATTTT,CASRAGQGASGQPQHF
NA,TRBD2,TRBJ2-1,TRBV4-3,TGCGCCAGCAGTCTGACTAGCGGGAGGGGTCAAGAGCAGTTCTTC,CASSLTSGRGQEQFF
NA,NA,TRBJ2-3,TRBV15,TGTGCCACCAGCAGAGATCCTAGCTATTCTGCTACGCAGTATTTT,CATSRDPSYSATQYF
NA,TRBD1,TRBJ1-1,TRBV7-9,TGTGCCAGCAGCTTGGAGGGGGCGCGATGGACTGAAGCTTTCTTT,CASSLEGARWTEAFF
NA,NA,TRBJ1-4,TRBV21-1,TGTGCCAGCAGATACAGGGGAGCTAATGAAAAACTGTTTTTT,CASRYRGANEKLFF
NA,TRBD1,TRBJ1-1,TRBV28,TGTGCCAGCAGTTTAGGGACAGGGCGGTGGAACACTGAAGCTTTCTTT,CASSLGTGRWNTEAFF
NA,NA,TRBJ1-2,TRBV9,TGTGCCAGCAGCGTAGGAGGGAGGGGTGGCTACACCTTC,CASSVGGRGGYTF